Below, 5 T cell receptor beta chains from the same sample are listed, as sequenced in a study of technical replicates of blood from several donors. This table comes from immunoSEQ multiplex PCR, and its TCRdb copy is limited to in-frame clones, with some not included. The sample carries tens of thousands of clones, 95% to 98% recorded once. Sequences were obtained from T cells isolated from PBMCs. The receptors come from a human donor in good health.

This sequence joins TRBV5-1 and TRBJ2-2; D uncertain. This CDR3 comprises 15 residues. The germline V and J ends were trimmed by 7 bases and 0 bases, with 13 bases remaining between them. Germline loops: CDR1 SGHRS, CDR2 YFSETQ. The chain's CDR3 is CASAPGFANTGELFF. The DNA of the CDR3 is TGCGCCAGCGCCCCCGGTTTTGCGAACACCGGGGAGCTGTTTTTT.

This clone was recorded once. The chain is built from TRBV10-2 and TRBJ1-2, with a possible D match to TRBD1 (5 bases). The CDR3 runs 12 residues. CDR1 and CDR2 from the germline V gene are WSHSY and SAAADI. The ends were cut back, 3 bases at V and 8 bases at J, with 10 bases in the middle. The CDR3 loop is CASSDGGEGYTF. The CDR3 DNA reads as TGCGCCAGCAGTGATGGGGGGGAGGGCTACACCTTC.

The V call is TRBV9, the J call TRBJ2-2, with 7 positions matching TRBD1. The CDR3 length is 16 residues. In germline, CDR1 is SGDLS, CDR2 YYNGEE. V trimming: 2 bases; J trimming: 4 bases; junction bases outside the gene matches: 8. As DNA, the CDR3 is TGTGCCAGCAGCGTTGGCAGACAGGGTGGCACCGGGGAGCTGTTTTTT. It specifies CASSVGRQGGTGELFF.

The chain recombines TRBV5-5 with TRBJ1-2; TRBD1 matches at 8 bases. The CDR3 length is 14 residues. Trimming at V came to 0 bases and at J to 7 bases, leaving 5 bases not matched to a gene. The germline V gene encodes CDR1 SGHKS and CDR2 YYEKEE (reference sequence). DNA for the CDR3: TGTGCCAGCAGCTTGGAGGCAGGGGGCGGTGGCTACACCTTC. Translating it yields CASSLEAGGGGYTF. The full variable domain, rest sourced from reference TRBV5-5 and TRBJ1-2, is DAGVTQSPTHLIKTRGQQVTLRCSPISGHKSVSWYQQVLGQGPQFIFQYYEKEERGRGNFPDRFSARQFPNYSSELNVNALLLGDSALYLCASSLEAGGGGYTFGSGTRLTVV.

This rearrangement joins TRBV11-1 to TRBJ1-2, with TRBD1 matching over 7 bases. The CDR3 sequence is 15 residues long. Germline V gene lookup returns CDR1 SGHAT and CDR2 FQDESV (reference sequence). V lost 4 bases, J lost 5 bases, and 10 bases stayed unmatched. CDR3 sequence reads: CASSSNSGQFYGYTF. CDR3 nucleotides: TGTGCCAGCAGCTCCAACTCGGGACAGTTTTATGGCTACACCTTC.